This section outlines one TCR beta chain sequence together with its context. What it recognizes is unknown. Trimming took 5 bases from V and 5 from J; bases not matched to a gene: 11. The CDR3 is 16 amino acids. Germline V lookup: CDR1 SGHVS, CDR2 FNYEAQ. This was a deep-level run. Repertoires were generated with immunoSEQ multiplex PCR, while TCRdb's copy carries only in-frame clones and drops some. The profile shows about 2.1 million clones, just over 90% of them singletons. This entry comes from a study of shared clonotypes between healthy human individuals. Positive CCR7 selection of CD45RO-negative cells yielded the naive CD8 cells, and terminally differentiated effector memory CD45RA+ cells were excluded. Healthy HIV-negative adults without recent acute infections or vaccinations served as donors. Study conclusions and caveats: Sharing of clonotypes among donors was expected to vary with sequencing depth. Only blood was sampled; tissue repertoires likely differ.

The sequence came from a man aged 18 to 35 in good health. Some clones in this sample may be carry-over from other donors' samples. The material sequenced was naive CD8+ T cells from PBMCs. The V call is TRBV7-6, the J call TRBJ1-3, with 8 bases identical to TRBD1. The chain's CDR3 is CASSPTTTGERNTIYF. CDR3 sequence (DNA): TGTGCCAGCAGCCCCACCACGACAGGGGAAAGAAACACCATATATTTT.